Below are 31 T cell receptor beta chains sequenced from a single sample in a study of vaccination and CD4 T cells after COVID-19 (dated by TCRdb to between 2021 and 2022). Taken with the paper, the label for treatment or condition translates to: roughly 11-day PBMC culture with coronavirus spike peptide pools or control peptides (ViraFEST assay). Libraries came from PCR. Reads for this sample came from an Illumina iSeq 100. TCR sequencing of DNA from cultured CD4+ T cells used the Oncomine TCR Beta short-read assay at the Johns Hopkins FTIC core. Using fastp at Q25 and MiXCR, TCRdb reprocessed the public reads and kept productive beta chains. All rows with the same CDR3 protein become a single entry with the most common DNA and genes. Across this sample there are 9,000 to 10,000 distinct CDR3 sequences, with 68% seen only once. The ten largest clones represent 9% of the sample. The antigens of these receptors remain unknown.

This sample comprised CD4+ T cells from blood, cultured in vitro, obtained before SARS-CoV-2 vaccination. All receptors derive from a human donor who had recovered from COVID-19.

J is TRBJ2-1 and V is TRBV11-2; D call uncertain. Looked up from germline, CDR1 is SGHAT and CDR2 is FQNNGV. CDR3 length: 15 amino acids. Between the trimmed V and J ends, which lost 4 bases and 5 bases, there was a span of 15 bases. The CDR3 is CASSSWFVQNNEQFF. In DNA, the CDR3 is TGTGCCAGCAGCTCTTGGTTCGTTCAGAACAATGAGCAGTTCTTC.

CDR3 sequence: CSAGDFRPSYNEQFF. CDR3 coding DNA: TGCAGTGCAGGGGATTTTAGACCCTCCTACAATGAGCAGTTCTTC. The chain employs TRBV20-1 and TRBJ2-1; TRBD1 might be the D (5 bases). The V end lost 6 bases, the J end lost 0 bases, and 15 bases lay between the germline ends. Germline assignment: CDR1 DFQATT and CDR2 SNEGSKA (reference sequence). The CDR3 runs 15 residues.

This clonotype has a single count. CDR3 coding DNA: TGTGCCACCAGTCGCGGGGGCACCGGGGAGCTGTTTTTT. The encoded protein is CATSRGGTGELFF. This chain uses TRBV15 with TRBJ2-2; 7 bases match TRBD2. Per germline, CDR1 LNHNV and CDR2 YYDKDF (reference sequence). The V segment lost 6 bases and the J segment 4 bases; nucleotides outside the gene matches: 2. The CDR3 sequence is 13 residues long.

V is TRBV20-1 and J is TRBJ1-5; no firm D call. CDR3 length: 13 residues. V lost 0 bases, J lost 6 bases, and 9 bases lay in between. From germline, CDR1 is DFQATT and CDR2 SNEGSKA (reference sequence). CDR3 in amino acids: CSARERVFQPQHF. CDR3 coding DNA: TGCAGTGCTAGAGAGAGGGTTTTTCAGCCCCAGCATTTT.

The chain couples TRBV6-1 to TRBJ1-3; TRBD1 aligns across 8 bases. This CDR3 has 14 amino acids. Germline-derived CDR1 and CDR2 are MNHNS and SASEGT. Unmatched junction bases numbered 9, after V lost 5 bases and J lost 9 bases. DNA of the CDR3: TGTGCCAGCAGTACAAGGACAGGGTGGACCACCATATATTTT. Translation: CASSTRTGWTTIYF.

DNA for the CDR3: TGCAGTGCTAGAGTGTCCGGGACAGGGAACACTGAAGCTTTCTTT. It is translated as CSARVSGTGNTEAFF. J is TRBJ1-1 and V is TRBV20-1, with 8 bases lining up with TRBD1. This CDR3 contains 15 residues. V shed 1 base and J 1 base; nucleotides not matched to a gene: 5. Germline CDR1 and CDR2: DFQATT and SNEGSKA (reference sequence).

The rearrangement joins TRBV6-1 to TRBJ2-3; D unclear. In germline, CDR1 is MNHNS, CDR2 SASEGT. There are 13 residues in the CDR3. V shed 5 bases and J shed 1 base, with 7 bases lying between them. As DNA, the CDR3 is TGTGCCAGCAGTCCGCCGGGCACAGATACGCAGTATTTT. This translates into CASSPPGTDTQYF.

The rearrangement joins TRBV11-2 to TRBJ1-1, with 9 bases that match TRBD1. Germline CDR1 and CDR2: SGHAT and FQNNGV. Trimming took 3 bases from V and 4 from J; bases not matched to a gene: 3. The CDR3 extends over 14 amino acids. CDR3 in DNA: TGTGCCAGCAGCTTCAGACAGGGGGTCACTGAAGCTTTCTTT. Translated: CASSFRQGVTEAFF. Full variable domain (rest looked up from reference TRBV11-2 and TRBJ1-1): EAGVAQSPRYKIIEKRQSVAFWCNPISGHATLYWYQQILGQGPKLLIQFQNNGVVDDSQLPKDRFSAERLKGVDSTLKIQPAKLEDSAVYLCASSFRQGVTEAFFGQGTRLTVV.

This chain joins TRBV21-1 and TRBJ1-5. TRBV21-1 is given as a pseudogene. The CDR3 contains 18 residues. The CDR3 DNA follows: TGTGCCAGCAGCAAATGGATGGTAGGCGGCAGATTCAATCAGCCCCAGCATTTT. Its translation: CASSKWMVGGRFNQPQHF.

CDR3: CASSLHPTGRVNTEAFF. The DNA for the CDR3 is TGCGCCAGCAGCCTACATCCGACAGGGCGAGTGAACACTGAAGCTTTCTTT. The chain employs TRBV5-1 and TRBJ1-1, with 7 bases identical to TRBD1. J was trimmed by 0 bases and V by 4 bases; bases with no gene match: 12. From germline, CDR1 is SGHRS and CDR2 YFSETQ. The CDR3 contains 17 residues.

This rearrangement joins TRBV6-1 to TRBJ2-3, with TRBD1 matching 7 bases. This CDR3 has 13 amino acids. Germline loops: CDR1 MNHNS, CDR2 SASEGT. With V trimmed by 8 bases and J by 2 bases, 4 bases remained unmatched. The CDR3 loop reads CASGGQNTDTQYF. CDR3 sequence (DNA): TGTGCCAGCGGGGGACAGAACACAGATACGCAGTATTTT.

V gene TRBV5-1 combines with J gene TRBJ1-5, with TRBD1 matching over 9 bases. Germline V gene data show CDR1 as SGHRS and CDR2 as YFSETQ. The CDR3 runs 15 residues. J gave up 7 bases and V 0 bases, and 5 bases lay outside the gene matches. This CDR3 reads CASSLAGQGHQPQHF. CDR3 sequence (DNA): TGCGCCAGCAGCTTGGCGGGACAGGGTCACCAGCCCCAGCATTTT.

The rearrangement uses TRBV6-4 and TRBJ1-5; D not resolved. V lost 10 bases and J lost 4, with 5 bases in between. This CDR3 has 10 amino acids. Germline lookup yields CDR1 MRHNA and CDR2 SNTAGT. CDR3 sequence reads: CAIKNQPQHF. DNA for the CDR3: TGTGCCATCAAAAATCAGCCCCAGCATTTT.

As for this clonotype: The junction does not match germline at one end; this may be a read error. The genes are TRBV2 and TRBJ2-3; weak D call: TRBD1 (6 bases). The CDR3 sequence is 13 residues long. Germline CDR1 is SNHLY and CDR2 is FYNNEI. The CDR3 reads CASGSLEDSSRHF. The CDR3 nucleotides are TGTGCCAGCGGCTCCCTTGAGGACAGTTCAAGACATTTT.

The chain carries TRBV19 and TRBJ1-5, with D unclear. The CDR3 loop spans 18 amino acids. V lost 3 bases, J lost 0 bases, and 18 bases lay in between. CDR1 LNHDA and CDR2 SQIVND come from the germline V gene (reference sequence). The chain's CDR3 is CASSIPGGLGRSNQPQHF. CDR3 DNA: TGTGCCAGTAGTATCCCGGGAGGGCTAGGGCGTAGCAATCAGCCCCAGCATTTT.

V gene TRBV7-6 combines with J gene TRBJ2-7, with 9 positions matching TRBD1. Per germline, CDR1 SGHVS and CDR2 FNYEAQ. With V trimmed by 6 bases and J by 2 bases, 5 bases remained unmatched. The CDR3 sequence is 14 residues long. CDR3 in amino acids: CASRSQGAPYEQYF. CDR3 in DNA: TGTGCCAGCAGGTCACAGGGGGCGCCCTACGAGCAGTACTTC.

This clonotype came up a few times. The chain's CDR3 is CASSEYRNVRVHF. The CDR3 DNA sequence: TGTGCCAGCAGCGAATACCGTAATGTACGAGTCCACTTT. The chain combines TRBV7-2 with TRBJ1-6; D is unclear. Germline V gene sequence: CDR1 SGHTA, CDR2 FQGNSA. V lost 5 bases and J 17 bases, leaving 19 bases between the germline ends. The CDR3 sequence is 13 residues long.

This chain joins TRBV7-9 and TRBJ1-3; D is undetermined. The CDR3 covers 15 residues. Trimming left V 1 base short and J 4 bases short, with 11 bases between. The germline CDR1 and CDR2 sequences are SEHNR and FQNEAQ (reference sequence). The CDR3 loop reads CASSLGSHGGNTIYF. CDR3 coding DNA: TGTGCCAGCAGCTTAGGCAGTCACGGCGGAAACACCATATATTTT.

This clonotype was observed a handful of times. The chain employs TRBV6-1 and TRBJ2-1, with 8 bases matching TRBD2. The CDR3 is 18 amino acids. J lost 0 bases, V lost 3 bases, and 10 bases had no gene match. Germline CDR1 and CDR2: MNHNS and SASEGT. CDR3 in amino acids: CASSDLFGRASSYNEQFF. CDR3 bases: TGTGCCAGCAGTGACTTGTTCGGGAGGGCCAGCTCCTACAATGAGCAGTTCTTC.

The CDR3 bases are TGTGCCAGCAGTTTAGTCGGAACAGGGGGCGGGTATGGCTACACCTTC. Translating gives CASSLVGTGGGYGYTF. The chain uses TRBV27 and TRBJ1-2; 9 nucleotides agree with TRBD1. The CDR3 spans 16 residues. V was clipped by 2 bases and J by 5 bases; unmatched bases: 9. The germline V gene encodes CDR1 MNHEY and CDR2 SMNVEV (reference sequence).

The V and J genes are TRBV12-3 or TRBV12-4 and TRBJ2-1; 7 nucleotides line up with TRBD2. V shed 6 bases, J shed 0 bases, and the junction held 5 bases outside the gene matches. The CDR3 runs 15 residues. The CDR3 loop is CASRQLANSYNEQFF. DNA of the CDR3: TGTGCCAGCAGACAACTAGCGAACTCCTACAATGAGCAGTTCTTC.

The chain recombines TRBV10-2 with TRBJ1-2, with 8 nucleotides matching TRBD1. V lost 2 bases, J lost 7 bases, and 3 bases stayed unmatched. CDR1 and CDR2 (germline): WSHSY, SAAADI. The length of the CDR3 is 13 residues. The CDR3 sequence is CASSERQGFGYTF. In DNA, the CDR3 is TGCGCCAGCAGTGAGAGACAGGGGTTTGGCTACACCTTC.

The chain employs TRBV7-2 and TRBJ1-2; D is possibly TRBD1 (6 bases). This CDR3 has 14 amino acids. CDR1 is SGHTA, CDR2 FQGNSA, per germline. V gave up 3 bases and J gave up 6 bases, with 14 bases separating them. CDR3 region: CASSFYREFDGYTF. CDR3 nucleotides: TGTGCCAGCAGCTTCTACAGGGAATTTGATGGCTACACCTTC.

The chain recombines TRBV7-3 with TRBJ2-1; 8 bases map to TRBD2. CDR3 length equals 16 residues. Germline CDR1 reads SGHTA; CDR2 reads FQGTGA. J lost 2 bases, V lost 3 bases, and 6 bases had no gene match. CDR3 nucleotide sequence: TGTGCCAGCAGCTTGACTAGCGCCAAGACCTACAATGAGCAGTTCTTC. Translation: CASSLTSAKTYNEQFF.

The CDR3 DNA follows: TGTGCCAGCAGCCTATTAGGACCCGGGAATAATTCACCCCTCCACTTT. This encodes CASSLLGPGNNSPLHF. The chain uses TRBV7-3 and TRBJ1-6; D uncertain. The V and J ends lost 5 bases and 5 bases respectively, with 16 bases between them. This CDR3 region has 16 residues. The V gene's germline CDR1 is SGHTA and CDR2 FQGTGA.

The chain couples TRBV6-1 to TRBJ2-1; weak D call: TRBD1 (5 bases). The CDR3 sequence is 14 residues long. The germline V gene encodes CDR1 MNHNS and CDR2 SASEGT. V was pared by 6 bases and J by 6 bases, with 15 bases between. The CDR3 coding sequence is TGTGCCAGCAGGGGTCGACAGTCGGCCAATGAGCAGTTCTTC. Translating gives CASRGRQSANEQFF.

The chain links TRBV2 to TRBJ2-5; D gene ambiguous. V shed 8 bases and J shed 0 bases, with 13 bases lying between them. The CDR3 contains 14 residues. Germline CDR1 is SNHLY and CDR2 is FYNNEI. This chain's CDR3 is CASASRLYQETQYF. The CDR3 nucleotides read TGTGCCAGCGCGTCGCGACTGTACCAAGAGACCCAGTACTTC.

V is TRBV7-9 and J is TRBJ2-5, with TRBD2 matching 9 bases. The ends lost 5 bases at V and 0 bases at J; junction bases unmatched: 7. This CDR3 has 16 amino acids. Germline V lookup: CDR1 SEHNR, CDR2 FQNEAQ (reference sequence). CDR3 bases: TGTGCCAGCAGCGCCCCGCGGGGGGGGTACCAAGAGACCCAGTACTTC. Protein product: CASSAPRGGYQETQYF.

The chain has TRBV2 and TRBJ1-5; D not resolved. V was shortened by 4 bases and J by 0 bases, with 19 bases between the two germline ends. The CDR3 spans 18 residues. The germline gives CDR1 SNHLY, CDR2 FYNNEI. The CDR3 here is CASSGGGMAGASNQPQHF. The CDR3 DNA is TGTGCCAGCAGTGGGGGAGGGATGGCAGGAGCTAGCAATCAGCCCCAGCATTTT.

The table lists this clonotype with a few counts. The rearrangement links TRBV20-1 to TRBJ2-3, with D unclear. CDR1 is DFQATT, CDR2 SNEGSKA, per germline (reference sequence). The V gene lost 2 bases and the J gene lost 4 bases, with 13 bases spanning the gap. This CDR3 comprises 14 residues. The CDR3: CSARSSVNSDTQYF. The CDR3, as DNA: TGCAGTGCTAGATCCAGCGTCAACTCAGATACGCAGTATTTT.

J is TRBJ1-1 and V is TRBV28, with 8 positions matching TRBD1. After removal of 3 bases from V and 0 bases from J, the junction contained 3 bases not matched to a gene. The CDR3 is 15 residues long. Per the germline V gene, CDR1 is MDHEN and CDR2 is SYDVKM. The DNA for the CDR3 is TGTGCCAGCAGTTTGGCAGGGGGCTTGAACACTGAAGCTTTCTTT. It encodes CASSLAGGLNTEAFF. Looking up the rest from reference TRBV28 and TRBJ1-1 gives the full variable domain: DVKVTQSSRYLVKRTGEKVFLECVQDMDHENMFWYRQDPGLGLRLIYFSYDVKMKEKGDIPEGYSVSREKKERFSLILESASTNQTSMYLCASSLAGGLNTEAFFGQGTRLTVV.